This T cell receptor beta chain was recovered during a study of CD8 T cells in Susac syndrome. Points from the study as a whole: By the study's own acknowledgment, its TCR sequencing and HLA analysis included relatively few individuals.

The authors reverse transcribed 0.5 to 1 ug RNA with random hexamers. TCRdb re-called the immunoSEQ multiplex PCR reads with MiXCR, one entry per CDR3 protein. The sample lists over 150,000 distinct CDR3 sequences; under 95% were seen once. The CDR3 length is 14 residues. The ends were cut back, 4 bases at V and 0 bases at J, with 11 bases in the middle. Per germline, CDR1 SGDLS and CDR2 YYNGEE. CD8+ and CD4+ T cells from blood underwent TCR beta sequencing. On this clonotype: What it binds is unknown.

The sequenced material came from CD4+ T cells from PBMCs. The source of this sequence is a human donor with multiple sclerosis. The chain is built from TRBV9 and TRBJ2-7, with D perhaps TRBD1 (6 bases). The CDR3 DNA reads TGTGCCAGCAGCAGACAGGAAATCTCCTACGAGCAGTACTTC. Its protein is CASSRQEISYEQYF.